The rows below give T cell receptor beta chains drawn from one sample of a study of OX40 agonist ivuxolimab in advanced cancers. Repertoires were generated with immunoSEQ multiplex PCR, while TCRdb's copy carries only in-frame clones and drops some. The sample lists roughly 56,000 clones; 82% were seen once. Here the sequenced sample was CD4+ or CD8+ T cells sorted from blood, taken in a trial of the OX40 agonist ivuxolimab. These receptors all come from an adult with an advanced solid tumor such as melanoma, head and neck, liver or kidney cancer. CDR3s include the opening cysteine and the closing phenylalanine or tryptophan. D genes are given only for firm matches. Clone size is shown for a subset of rows, as once, few, many or a class of expanded clone.

d_gene,v_gene,abundance,j_gene,CDR3aa,CDR3nt
TRBD2,TRBV11-2,once,TRBJ2-1,CASSLQREGNEQFF,TGTGCCAGCAGCTTACAGCGGGAGGGGAATGAGCAGTTCTTC
TRBD1,TRBV5-1,NA,TRBJ1-4,CASSLGQGAGNEKLFF,TGCGCCAGCAGCCTGGGACAGGGGGCAGGTAATGAAAAACTGTTTTTT
NA,TRBV13,NA,TRBJ2-6,CASSFQPSGANVLTF,TGTGCCAGCAGCTTTCAGCCCTCTGGGGCCAACGTCCTGACTTTC
NA,TRBV7-9,NA,TRBJ1-2,CASSLEWEGNGYTF,TGTGCCAGCAGCTTAGAATGGGAGGGGAATGGCTACACCTTC
NA,TRBV2,NA,TRBJ2-1,CASSRTDLLNNEQFF,TGTGCCAGCAGCCGGACTGACCTGCTAAACAATGAGCAGTTCTTC
NA,TRBV7-8,NA,TRBJ1-2,CASSLAQGTRSYTF,TGTGCCAGCAGCTTAGCGCAAGGGACCCGGAGCTACACCTTC
NA,TRBV6-1,few,TRBJ2-7,CAIKPGDEQYF,TGTGCCATCAAACCAGGGGACGAGCAGTACTTC
NA,TRBV11-1,few,TRBJ2-7,CASSSHHEQYF,TGTGCCAGCAGCTCTCACCACGAGCAGTACTTC
TRBD1,TRBV5-5,NA,TRBJ2-2,CASSRRTGGNGELFF,TGTGCCAGCAGCCGTCGGACAGGGGGCAACGGGGAGCTGTTTTTT
TRBD2,TRBV5-1,NA,TRBJ2-2,CASSLSGTSGRSNTGELFF,TGCGCCAGCAGTTTATCCGGGACTAGCGGGAGATCGAACACCGGGGAGCTGTTTTTT
NA,TRBV2,NA,TRBJ2-7,CASLRLGYEQYF,TGTGCCAGCCTGAGACTCGGCTACGAGCAGTACTTC
NA,TRBV19,NA,TRBJ1-1,CASSIRPSEAFF,TGTGCCAGTAGTATAAGGCCTAGTGAAGCTTTCTTT
NA,TRBV18,NA,TRBJ1-4,CASSPRPGGVDEKLFF,TGTGCCAGCTCACCACGCCCGGGTGGGGTCGATGAAAAACTGTTTTTT
NA,TRBV7-3,NA,TRBJ1-2,CASGDSFYGYTF,TGTGCCAGCGGAGACAGCTTCTATGGCTACACCTTC
NA,TRBV11-3,NA,TRBJ2-2,CASSRDRVLHTGELFF,TGTGCCAGCAGCCGGGACCGCGTTCTGCACACCGGGGAGCTGTTTTTT
NA,TRBV5-4,NA,TRBJ1-6,CASSLRGRGAPLHF,TGTGCCAGCAGCTTGAGGGGCCGCGGGGCACCCCTCCACTTT
TRBD1,TRBV7-6,NA,TRBJ2-7,CASSLGTTGSNEQYF,TGTGCCAGCAGCTTAGGGACGACAGGGAGCAACGAGCAGTACTTC
NA,TRBV28,NA,TRBJ2-7,CASSLFHGYEQYF,TGTGCCAGCAGTTTGTTCCACGGGTACGAGCAGTACTTC
TRBD2,TRBV5-1,NA,TRBJ2-1,CASSPLAGVGNEQFF,TGCGCCAGCAGCCCCCTAGCGGGAGTAGGCAATGAGCAGTTCTTC
NA,TRBV10-3,few,TRBJ1-2,CAISDEQPPNNYGYTF,TGTGCCATCAGTGATGAACAGCCACCCAACAACTATGGCTACACCTTC
NA,TRBV6-1,NA,TRBJ1-2,CASGTAQSHGTF,TGTGCCAGCGGGACCGCACAGTCACATGGAACCTTC
NA,TRBV14,NA,TRBJ1-2,CASSQARWGREGYTF,TGTGCCAGCAGCCAAGCGAGATGGGGTAGAGAGGGCTACACCTTC
NA,TRBV11-2,NA,TRBJ2-1,CASSSPWADYNEQFF,TGTGCCAGCAGCTCCCCCTGGGCGGATTACAATGAGCAGTTCTTC
NA,TRBV9,NA,TRBJ2-7,CASSVGTRPDYEQYF,TGTGCCAGCAGCGTCGGGACAAGGCCTGATTACGAGCAGTACTTC
TRBD1,TRBV19,NA,TRBJ1-1,CASSIDVQGQGPAFF,TGTGCCAGTAGTATAGATGTCCAGGGACAGGGGCCAGCTTTCTTT
NA,TRBV19,few,TRBJ1-2,CASSRQGDYGYTF,TGTGCCAGTAGCCGGCAGGGCGACTATGGCTACACCTTC
NA,TRBV10-3,NA,TRBJ2-2,CAISDKGGELFF,TGTGCCATCAGTGATAAGGGCGGGGAGCTGTTTTTT
NA,TRBV7-8,NA,TRBJ1-2,CASSLSRTAYGYTF,TGTGCCAGCAGCTTATCGAGGACAGCTTATGGCTACACCTTC
NA,TRBV5-4,NA,TRBJ2-2,CASSLVLASFANTGELFF,TGTGCCAGCAGCCTCGTTCTAGCGTCGTTCGCGAACACCGGGGAGCTGTTTTTT
NA,TRBV27,NA,TRBJ1-2,CASSQGRGQDGYTF,TGTGCCAGCAGTCAGGGACGGGGCCAGGACGGCTACACCTTC
NA,TRBV7-9,NA,TRBJ2-1,CASRETDNEQFF,TGTGCCAGCAGGGAGACAGACAATGAGCAGTTCTTC
NA,TRBV7-2,NA,TRBJ1-1,CASRRSWGAQNTEAFF,TGTGCCAGCAGACGTTCTTGGGGGGCCCAGAACACTGAAGCTTTCTTT
NA,TRBV7-2,NA,TRBJ1-6,CASNSNGGGNSPLHF,TGTGCCAGCAACTCTAACGGGGGGGGGAATTCACCCCTCCACTTT
TRBD1,TRBV7-8,NA,TRBJ1-5,CASSETGARNQPQHF,TGTGCCAGCAGCGAAACAGGGGCCCGCAATCAGCCCCAGCATTTT
NA,TRBV7-9,NA,TRBJ2-2,CASSSFRWLQPQETGELFF,TGTGCCAGCAGCTCTTTTCGGTGGTTGCAACCCCAGGAGACCGGGGAGCTGTTTTTT
NA,TRBV6-5,NA,TRBJ2-1,CASSFRDVAYNEQFF,TGTGCCAGCAGTTTCCGGGACGTGGCCTACAATGAGCAGTTCTTC
NA,TRBV12-5,few,TRBJ1-5,CASGLWGGLGNQPQHF,TGTGCTAGTGGTTTATGGGGCGGCCTGGGCAATCAGCCCCAGCATTTT
NA,TRBV11-3,NA,TRBJ2-1,CASSQADWVYNEQFF,TGTGCCAGCAGCCAAGCGGACTGGGTCTACAATGAGCAGTTCTTC
NA,TRBV19,NA,TRBJ2-3,CASSIESGLDTQYF,TGTGCCAGTAGTATAGAGTCCGGTTTGGATACGCAGTATTTT
NA,TRBV7-9,NA,TRBJ2-7,CASSLANGGEQYF,TGTGCCAGCAGCTTAGCGAATGGTGGGGAGCAGTACTTC
NA,TRBV7-9,few,TRBJ1-2,CASSLEPDSYGYTF,TGTGCCAGCAGCTTAGAGCCTGACAGCTATGGCTACACCTTC
TRBD1,TRBV7-2,few,TRBJ1-5,CASSPYGTGNQPQHF,TGTGCCAGCAGCCCGTATGGGACAGGCAATCAGCCCCAGCATTTT
NA,TRBV27,once,TRBJ2-7,CASSSTRSTVGVWYEQYF,TGTGCCAGCAGTTCCACCAGATCGACAGTGGGGGTTTGGTACGAGCAGTACTTC
TRBD1,TRBV5-4,NA,TRBJ2-7,CASSFPDRGPHEQYF,TGTGCCAGCAGCTTCCCGGACAGGGGTCCGCACGAGCAGTACTTC
NA,TRBV5-1,NA,TRBJ1-2,CASSLEAGVYGYTF,TGCGCCAGCAGCTTGGAGGCAGGGGTCTATGGCTACACCTTC
NA,TRBV27,NA,TRBJ2-7,CASSLPGATGEQYF,TGTGCCAGCAGTTTACCCGGGGCGACTGGGGAGCAGTACTTC
NA,TRBV6-6,few,TRBJ1-4,CASSHFWGADEKLFF,TGTGCCAGCAGTCACTTCTGGGGCGCGGATGAAAAACTGTTTTTT
TRBD1,TRBV2,once,TRBJ1-2,CASRQGANNGYTF,TGTGCCAGCAGACAGGGGGCTAATAATGGCTACACCTTC
NA,TRBV7-9,NA,TRBJ2-5,CASSEQGGGETQYF,TGTGCCAGCAGCGAACAGGGAGGAGGAGAGACCCAGTACTTC
NA,TRBV6-1,once,TRBJ2-3,CASSDIRRDTQYF,TGTGCCAGCAGTGACATTCGGAGGGATACGCAGTATTTT
TRBD1,TRBV29-1,few,TRBJ1-2,CSVAGQEYYGYTF,TGCAGCGTAGCGGGACAGGAGTACTATGGCTACACCTTC
TRBD2,TRBV11-3,NA,TRBJ2-3,CASSKTGLAGGLGTDTQYF,TGTGCCAGCAGTAAAACGGGACTAGCGGGAGGGTTAGGCACAGATACGCAGTATTTT
NA,TRBV20-1,NA,TRBJ1-1,CSAWGREAFF,TGCAGTGCCTGGGGGAGGGAAGCTTTCTTT
NA,TRBV4-1,NA,TRBJ1-1,CASSQDKGRVGTEAFF,TGCGCCAGCAGCCAAGATAAGGGCAGGGTCGGCACTGAAGCTTTCTTT
TRBD1,TRBV13,NA,TRBJ2-7,CASSDHRGEQYF,TGTGCCAGCAGCGATCACAGGGGCGAGCAGTACTTC